These 7 T cell receptor beta chains came from one sample sequenced in a study of blood T cell repertoires in COVID-19. Assay used: immunoSEQ multiplex PCR; TCRdb lists only in-frame clones, some missing. The sample lists over 85,000 clones, 84% seen once, with approximately 4.5% in the top ten. The sequenced sample consisted of peripheral blood. The receptors here all came from a human donor in a cohort sampled during active COVID-19.

The rearrangement links TRBV28 to TRBJ1-1; TRBD1 might be the D (5 bases). The CDR3 loop spans 14 amino acids. V was shortened by 3 bases and J by 5 bases, with 13 bases between the two germline ends. The V gene's germline CDR1 is MDHEN and CDR2 SYDVKM. The CDR3 sequence is CASSFSGGGTEAFF. The CDR3 nucleotides read TGTGCCAGCAGTTTTTCGGGGGGAGGAACTGAAGCTTTCTTT.

The gene calls are TRBV18 and TRBJ2-1; 8 nucleotides align to TRBD2. CDR3 size: 15 residues. V gave up 3 bases and J gave up 6 bases; unmatched junction bases: 7. CDR1 is KGHSH and CDR2 is LQKENI in the germline V gene. The CDR3 region has the DNA TGTGCCAGCTCACCTCGACCGGGGGGGCCCAATGAGCAGTTCTTC. Protein sequence: CASSPRPGGPNEQFF. Full variable domain (missing parts from reference TRBV18 and TRBJ2-1): NAGVMQNPRHLVRRRGQEARLRCSPMKGHSHVYWYRQLPEEGLKFMVYLQKENIIDESGMPKERFSAEFPKEGPSILRIQQVVRGDSAAYFCASSPRPGGPNEQFFGPGTRLTVL.

The V gene is TRBV4-3, the J gene TRBJ2-3, with 7 bases that match TRBD2. V lost 2 bases and J lost 2; bases outside the gene matches: 13. CDR3 length: 18 amino acids. Germline CDR1 reads LGHNA; CDR2 reads YSLEER. The CDR3 reads CASSQTPVPSGTTDTQYF. In nucleotides, the CDR3 is TGCGCCAGCAGCCAAACCCCGGTTCCTAGCGGTACCACAGATACGCAGTATTTT.

The chain recombines TRBV2 with TRBJ2-7; D might be TRBD2 (6 bases). The CDR3 runs 15 residues. Germline V CDR1 and CDR2: SNHLY, FYNNEI. Trimming left V 8 bases short and J 0 bases short, with 17 bases between. CDR3: CASLWGDYSSYEQYF. The CDR3, as DNA: TGTGCCAGCCTATGGGGGGATTACAGCTCCTACGAGCAGTACTTC.

This clone was detected only once. The chain carries TRBV6-4 and TRBJ1-6, with TRBD1 as a possible D gene (5 bases). The CDR3 contains 14 residues. Trimming took off 3 bases at V and 10 bases at J, with 13 bases between the two ends. Germline V gives CDR1 MRHNA, CDR2 SNTAGT. The CDR3 nucleotides read TGTGCCAGCAGTGAAGGGGCTCAGGGCTCACCCCTCCACTTT. This encodes CASSEGAQGSPLHF.

The V and J genes are TRBV7-6 and TRBJ2-7; TRBD1 matches 7 bases. In germline, CDR1 is SGHVS, CDR2 FNYEAQ. V lost 4 bases and J lost 5; bases outside the gene matches: 5. This CDR3 region has 13 residues. The CDR3 DNA reads TGTGCCAGCAGCTCCAGGGGGTTCGACGAGCAGTACTTC. This sequence encodes CASSSRGFDEQYF.

The chain joins TRBV7-8 to TRBJ1-2; 8 bases are shared with TRBD1. Germline CDR1 SGHVS, CDR2 FQNEAQ. V shed 7 bases, J shed 4 bases, and the junction held 5 bases outside the gene matches. This CDR3 is built from 13 residues. CDR3 loop: CASTRTGLYGYTF. The DNA for the CDR3 is TGTGCCAGCACCCGGACAGGGCTCTATGGCTACACCTTC.